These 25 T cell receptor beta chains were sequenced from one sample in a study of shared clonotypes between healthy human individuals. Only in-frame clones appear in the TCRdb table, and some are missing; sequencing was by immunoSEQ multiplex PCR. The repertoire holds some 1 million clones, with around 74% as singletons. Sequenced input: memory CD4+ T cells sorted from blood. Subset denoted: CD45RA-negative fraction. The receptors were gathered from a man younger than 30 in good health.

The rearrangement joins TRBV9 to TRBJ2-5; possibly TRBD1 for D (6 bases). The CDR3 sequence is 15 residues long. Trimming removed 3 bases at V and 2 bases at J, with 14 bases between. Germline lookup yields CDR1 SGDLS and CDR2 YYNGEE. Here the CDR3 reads CASSGSGTLQETQYF. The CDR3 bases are TGTGCCAGCAGCGGATCCGGGACACTACAAGAGACCCAGTACTTC.

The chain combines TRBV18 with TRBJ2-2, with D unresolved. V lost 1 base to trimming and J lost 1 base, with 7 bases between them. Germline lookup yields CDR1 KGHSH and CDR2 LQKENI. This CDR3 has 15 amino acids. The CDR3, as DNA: TGTGCCAGCTCACCACGGAGTATGAACACCGGGGAGCTGTTTTTT. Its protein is CASSPRSMNTGELFF.

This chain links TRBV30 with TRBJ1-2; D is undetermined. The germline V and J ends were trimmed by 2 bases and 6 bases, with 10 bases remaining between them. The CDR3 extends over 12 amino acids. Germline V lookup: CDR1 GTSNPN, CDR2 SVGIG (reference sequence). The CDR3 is CAWSSKGDGYTF. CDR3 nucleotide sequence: TGTGCCTGGAGTTCTAAGGGAGATGGCTACACCTTC.

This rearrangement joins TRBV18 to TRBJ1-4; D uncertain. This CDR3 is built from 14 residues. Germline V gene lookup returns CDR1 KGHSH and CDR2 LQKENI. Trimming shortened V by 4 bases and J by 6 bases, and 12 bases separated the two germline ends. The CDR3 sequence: CASSLLSGDEKLFF. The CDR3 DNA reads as TGTGCCAGCTCACTTTTATCCGGAGATGAAAAACTGTTTTTT.

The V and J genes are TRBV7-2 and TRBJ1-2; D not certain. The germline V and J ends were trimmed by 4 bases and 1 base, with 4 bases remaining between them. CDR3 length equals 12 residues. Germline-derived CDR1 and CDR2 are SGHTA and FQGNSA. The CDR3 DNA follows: TGTGCCAGCAGCTCCGGTAACTATGGCTACACCTTC. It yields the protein CASSSGNYGYTF. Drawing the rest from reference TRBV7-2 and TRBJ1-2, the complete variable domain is GAGVSQSPSNKVTEKGKDVELRCDPISGHTALYWYRQSLGQGLEFLIYFQGNSAPDKSGLPSDRFSAERTGGSVSTLTIQRTQQEDSAVYLCASSSGNYGYTFGSGTRLTVV.

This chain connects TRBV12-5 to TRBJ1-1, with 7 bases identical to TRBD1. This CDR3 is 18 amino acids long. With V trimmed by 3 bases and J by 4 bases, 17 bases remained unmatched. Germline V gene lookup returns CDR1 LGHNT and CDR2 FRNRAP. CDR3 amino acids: CASGFMAGSLSGGTEAFF. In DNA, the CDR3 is TGTGCTAGTGGTTTTATGGCGGGCTCTCTGTCAGGGGGCACTGAAGCTTTCTTT.

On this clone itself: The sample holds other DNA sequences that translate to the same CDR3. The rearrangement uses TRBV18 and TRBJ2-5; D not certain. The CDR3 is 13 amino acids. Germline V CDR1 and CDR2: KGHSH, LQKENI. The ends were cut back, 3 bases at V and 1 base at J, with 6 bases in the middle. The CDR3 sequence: CASSPGVQETQYF. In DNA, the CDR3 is TGTGCCAGCTCACCTGGAGTCCAAGAGACCCAGTACTTC. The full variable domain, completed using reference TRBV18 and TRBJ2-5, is NAGVMQNPRHLVRRRGQEARLRCSPMKGHSHVYWYRQLPEEGLKFMVYLQKENIIDESGMPKERFSAEFPKEGPSILRIQQVVRGDSAAYFCASSPGVQETQYFGPGTRLLVL.

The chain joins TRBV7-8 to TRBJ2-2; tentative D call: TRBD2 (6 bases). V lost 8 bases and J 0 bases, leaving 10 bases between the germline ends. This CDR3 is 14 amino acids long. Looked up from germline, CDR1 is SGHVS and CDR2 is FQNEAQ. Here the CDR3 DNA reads TGTGCCAGCGAGTGGGGGGCGAACACCGGGGAGCTGTTTTTT. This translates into CASEWGANTGELFF.

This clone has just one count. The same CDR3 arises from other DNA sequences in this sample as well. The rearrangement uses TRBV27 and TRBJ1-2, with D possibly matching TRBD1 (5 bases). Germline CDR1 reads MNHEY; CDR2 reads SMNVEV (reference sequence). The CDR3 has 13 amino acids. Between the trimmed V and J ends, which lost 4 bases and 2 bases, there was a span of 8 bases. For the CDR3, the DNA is TGTGCCAGCAGTTCAGACAGAAACTATGGCTACACCTTC. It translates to CASSSDRNYGYTF.

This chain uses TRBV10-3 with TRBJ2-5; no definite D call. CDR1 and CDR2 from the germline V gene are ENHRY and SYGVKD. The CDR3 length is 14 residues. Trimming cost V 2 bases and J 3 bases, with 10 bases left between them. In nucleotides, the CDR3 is TGTGCCATCAGTGAGGCGTTACTAAAAGAGACCCAGTACTTC. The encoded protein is CAISEALLKETQYF.

The chain's CDR3 is CASSYSGGISYNEQFF. The CDR3 nucleotides read TGTGCCAGCAGTTACTCTGGCGGGATCTCCTACAATGAGCAGTTCTTC. The V gene is TRBV6-5, the J gene TRBJ2-1; D perhaps matches TRBD2 (6 bases). The CDR3 sequence is 16 residues long. The V and J ends lost 0 bases and 0 bases respectively, with 9 bases between them. Per germline, CDR1 MNHEY and CDR2 SVGAGI.

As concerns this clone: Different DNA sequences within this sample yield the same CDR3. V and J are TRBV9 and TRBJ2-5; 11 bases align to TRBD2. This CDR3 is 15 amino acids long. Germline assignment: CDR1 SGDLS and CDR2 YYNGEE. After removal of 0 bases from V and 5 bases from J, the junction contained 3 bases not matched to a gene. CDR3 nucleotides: TGTGCCAGCAGCGTAGGTAGCGGGGGGGCCGAGACCCAGTACTTC. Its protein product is CASSVGSGGAETQYF.

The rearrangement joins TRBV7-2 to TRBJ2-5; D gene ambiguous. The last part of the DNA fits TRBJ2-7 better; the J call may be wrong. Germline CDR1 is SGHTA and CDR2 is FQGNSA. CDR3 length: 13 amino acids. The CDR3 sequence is CASSTRALYEQYF. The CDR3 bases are TGTGCCAGCAGCACAAGGGCCCTCTACGAGCAGTACTTC.

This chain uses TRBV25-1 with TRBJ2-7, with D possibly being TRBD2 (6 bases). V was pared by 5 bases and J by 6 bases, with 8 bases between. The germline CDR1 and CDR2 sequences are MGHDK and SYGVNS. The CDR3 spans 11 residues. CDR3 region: CASSQEGEQYF. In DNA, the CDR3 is TGTGCCAGCAGTCAGGAGGGCGAGCAGTACTTC.

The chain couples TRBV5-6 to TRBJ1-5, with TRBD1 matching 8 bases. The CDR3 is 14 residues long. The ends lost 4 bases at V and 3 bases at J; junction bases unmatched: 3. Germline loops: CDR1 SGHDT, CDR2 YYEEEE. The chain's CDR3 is CASSRDRYNQPQHF. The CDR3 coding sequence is TGTGCCAGCAGCCGGGACAGGTACAATCAGCCCCAGCATTTT.

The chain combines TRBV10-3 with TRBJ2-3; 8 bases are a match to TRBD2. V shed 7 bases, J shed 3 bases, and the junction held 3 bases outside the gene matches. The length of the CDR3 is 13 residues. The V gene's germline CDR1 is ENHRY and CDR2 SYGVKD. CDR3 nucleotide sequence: TGTGCCATCACGGGGGGGGAGACAGATACGCAGTATTTT. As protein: CAITGGETDTQYF.

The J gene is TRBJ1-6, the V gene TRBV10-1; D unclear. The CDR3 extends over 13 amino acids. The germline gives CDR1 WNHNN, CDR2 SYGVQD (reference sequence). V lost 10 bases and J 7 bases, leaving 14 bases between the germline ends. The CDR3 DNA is TGCGCCACCCAAGGCCACCTGAATTCACCCCTCCACTTT. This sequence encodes CATQGHLNSPLHF.

The CDR3 reads CASSFTSSYEQYF. The CDR3 DNA is TGTGCCAGCAGCTTTACCAGCTCCTACGAGCAGTACTTC. The chain couples TRBV11-2 to TRBJ2-7; D ambiguous. This CDR3 region has 13 residues. Germline CDR1 is SGHAT and CDR2 is FQNNGV. The germline V and J ends were trimmed by 3 bases and 0 bases, with 6 bases remaining between them.

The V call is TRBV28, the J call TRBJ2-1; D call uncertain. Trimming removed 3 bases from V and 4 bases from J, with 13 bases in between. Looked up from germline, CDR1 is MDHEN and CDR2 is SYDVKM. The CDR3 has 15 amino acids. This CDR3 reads CASSFPGTTYNEQFF. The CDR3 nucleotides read TGTGCCAGCAGTTTCCCCGGTACCACTTACAATGAGCAGTTCTTC. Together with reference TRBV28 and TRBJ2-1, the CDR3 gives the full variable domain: DVKVTQSSRYLVKRTGEKVFLECVQDMDHENMFWYRQDPGLGLRLIYFSYDVKMKEKGDIPEGYSVSREKKERFSLILESASTNQTSMYLCASSFPGTTYNEQFFGPGTRLTVL.

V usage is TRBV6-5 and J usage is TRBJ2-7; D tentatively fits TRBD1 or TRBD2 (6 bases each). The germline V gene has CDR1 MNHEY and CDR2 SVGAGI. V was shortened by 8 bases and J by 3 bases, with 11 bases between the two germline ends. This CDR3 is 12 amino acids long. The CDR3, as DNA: TGTGCCAGCGGAAGGGGGGACTACGAGCAGTACTTC. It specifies CASGRGDYEQYF.

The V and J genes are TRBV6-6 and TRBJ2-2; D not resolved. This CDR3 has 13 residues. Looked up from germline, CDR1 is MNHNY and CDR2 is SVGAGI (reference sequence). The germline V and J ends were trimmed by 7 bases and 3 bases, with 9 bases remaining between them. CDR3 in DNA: TGTGCCAGCACGTTTAGGGACACCGGGGAGCTGTTTTTT. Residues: CASTFRDTGELFF.

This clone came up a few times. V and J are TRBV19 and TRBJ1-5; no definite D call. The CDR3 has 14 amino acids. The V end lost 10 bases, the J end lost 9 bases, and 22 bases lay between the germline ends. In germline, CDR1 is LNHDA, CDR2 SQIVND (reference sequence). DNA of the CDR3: TGTGCCACCTCCCTTCTCCCTCAACGCGGGCCCCAGCATTTT. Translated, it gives CATSLLPQRGPQHF.

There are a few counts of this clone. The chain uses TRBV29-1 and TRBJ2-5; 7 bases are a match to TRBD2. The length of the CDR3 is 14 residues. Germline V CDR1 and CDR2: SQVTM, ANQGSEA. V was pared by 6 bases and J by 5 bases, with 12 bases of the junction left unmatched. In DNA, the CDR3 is TGCAGCGTCTCCCAGGGTTCGGGAGGCGAGACCCAGTACTTC. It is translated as CSVSQGSGGETQYF.

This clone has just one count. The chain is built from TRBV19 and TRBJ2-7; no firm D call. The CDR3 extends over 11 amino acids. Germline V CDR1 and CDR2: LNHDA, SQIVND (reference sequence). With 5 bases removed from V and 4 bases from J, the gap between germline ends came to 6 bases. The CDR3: CASSDRYEQYF. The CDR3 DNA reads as TGTGCCAGTAGTGACCGTTACGAGCAGTACTTC.

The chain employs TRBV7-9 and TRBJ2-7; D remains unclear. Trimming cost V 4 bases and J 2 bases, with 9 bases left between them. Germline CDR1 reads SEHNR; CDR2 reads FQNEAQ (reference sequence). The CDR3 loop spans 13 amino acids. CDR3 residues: CASSYGEAYEQYF. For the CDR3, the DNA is TGTGCCAGCAGCTACGGTGAGGCCTACGAGCAGTACTTC.